This T cell receptor beta chain was obtained from a study of breast tumors, draining lymph nodes, adjacent tissues. Study-wide results and caveats: Luminal-like breast cancer showed significantly higher tumor–nontumor repertoire similarity than basal-like. Tumor TCR diversity was below lymph nodes but above nontumor tissue. That most tumor T cells come from lymph nodes remained unproven. Findings are consistent with lymph node origin and intratumoral expansion of most tumor T cells.

From the multiplex PCR reads, TCRdb called clonotypes with MiXCR, one entry per CDR3 protein. The sample has about 200,000 distinct CDR3 sequences, 31% seen once. This clonotype was picked up many times. The antigen is not known. Breast cancer patients provided tissue from their axillary draining lymph nodes. CDR1 and CDR2 from the germline V gene are SGHTA and FQGNSA. V dropped 5 bases and J dropped 1; count of bases not matched to a gene: 4. The CDR3 is 17 amino acids. The rearrangement links TRBV7-2 to TRBJ2-3; 15 nucleotides match TRBD2. The clonotype originates from a female donor with breast cancer. Some clones in this sample may be carry-over from other donors' samples. Sequenced sample: axillary lymph node tissue. In nucleotides, the CDR3 is TGTGCCAGCAGCCTGGGACTAGCGGGAGGCCGCACAGATACGCAGTATTTT. Translation gives CASSLGLAGGRTDTQYF.